The 28 T cell receptor beta chains presented below share a single source sample, sequenced in a study of T cell responses to AZD1222 COVID-19 vaccine. The table came from immunoSEQ multiplex PCR; TCRdb's copy has only in-frame clones and leaves some out. The sample holds some 85,000 clones, about 90% seen once. The sample in question was peripheral blood, obtained on day 0 of AZD1222 vaccination. The receptor source for this set is an adult in good health.

The chain is built from TRBV29-1 and TRBJ1-3, with D tentatively TRBD1 (5 bases). V was cut by 6 bases and J by 0 bases, with 9 bases left in between. The germline V gene has CDR1 SQVTM and CDR2 ANQGSEA. This CDR3 is 13 amino acids long. CDR3: CSVQRGSGNTIYF. In nucleotides, the CDR3 is TGCAGCGTGCAGAGGGGCTCTGGAAACACCATATATTTT. Full variable domain (remainder filled in from reference TRBV29-1 and TRBJ1-3): SAVISQKPSRDICQRGTSLTIQCQVDSQVTMMFWYRQQPGQSLTLIATANQGSEATYESGFVIDKFPISRPNLTFSTLTVSNMSPEDSSIYLCSVQRGSGNTIYFGEGSWLTVV.

This chain links TRBV7-9 with TRBJ2-7; either TRBD1 or TRBD2 may supply D (5 bases each). Trimming left V 5 bases short and J 6 bases short, with 23 bases between. Germline V lookup: CDR1 SEHNR, CDR2 FQNEAQ (reference sequence). The CDR3 covers 16 residues. The CDR3 DNA reads TGTGCCAGCAGCCCGGAGAGGGGCCAGGTCATTACCGAGCAGTACTTC. This codes for CASSPERGQVITEQYF.

The V and J genes are TRBV7-3 and TRBJ2-1; 8 bases are a match to TRBD2. In germline, CDR1 is SGHTA, CDR2 FQGTGA. The V and J ends lost 1 base and 3 bases, in that order; junction bases with no gene match: 8. This CDR3 spans 17 amino acids. In DNA form, the CDR3 reads TGTGCCAGCAGCTTAATGGCTAGCGGGCGTTACTACAATGAGCAGTTCTTC. It is translated as CASSLMASGRYYNEQFF.

The chain recombines TRBV7-9 with TRBJ2-2, with 7 positions matching TRBD2. This CDR3 is 15 amino acids long. The trim removed 5 bases at V and 3 bases at J, leaving 6 bases unmatched. The germline V gene encodes CDR1 SEHNR and CDR2 FQNEAQ (reference sequence). The CDR3 DNA reads as TGTGCCAGCAGCCCCTCACTAGCGTACACCGGGGAGCTGTTTTTT. It codes for CASSPSLAYTGELFF.

This rearrangement joins TRBV5-1 to TRBJ2-1; D is undetermined. Trimming cost V 4 bases and J 6 bases, with 8 bases left between them. Germline assignment: CDR1 SGHRS and CDR2 YFSETQ. CDR3 length equals 12 residues. Written as DNA, the CDR3 is TGCGCCAGCAGCGTGGCTTCCAATGAGCAGTTCTTC. Its protein product is CASSVASNEQFF.

The V and J genes are TRBV27 and TRBJ1-1; D gene ambiguous. The CDR3 runs to 13 residues. CDR1 and CDR2 (germline): MNHEY, SMNVEV (reference sequence). V dropped 6 bases and J dropped 6 bases, with 14 bases sitting between them. CDR3 amino acids: CASRPLNSAEAFF. For the CDR3, the DNA is TGTGCCAGCAGACCCCTTAACAGCGCTGAAGCTTTCTTT.

The V call is TRBV4-1, the J call TRBJ1-3; D is unresolved. Germline V gene sequence: CDR1 MGHRA, CDR2 YSYEKL. The germline V and J ends were trimmed by 1 base and 2 bases, with 12 bases remaining between them. The CDR3 has 16 residues. The CDR3, as DNA: TGCGCCAGCAGCCAAGCCGACACCAGTGCTGGAAACACCATATATTTT. This encodes CASSQADTSAGNTIYF.

This chain links TRBV10-3 with TRBJ1-4; 9 nucleotides align to TRBD1. Germline-derived CDR1 and CDR2 are ENHRY and SYGVKD. The CDR3 sequence is 18 residues long. V was clipped by 2 bases and J by 1 base; unmatched bases: 8. The CDR3 nucleotides are TGTGCCATCAGTGAGCCAGGTAAGGACAGGGGAACTAATGAAAAACTGTTTTTT. Translation gives CAISEPGKDRGTNEKLFF.

This chain uses TRBV7-8 with TRBJ1-5; D gene uncertain. Per the germline V gene, CDR1 is SGHVS and CDR2 is FQNEAQ. This CDR3 has 15 amino acids. V was pared by 0 bases and J by 2 bases, with 8 bases between. In DNA form, the CDR3 reads TGTGCCAGCAGCTTAGCGCGGGTAGGCAATCAGCCCCAGCATTTT. It yields the protein CASSLARVGNQPQHF.

CDR3 sequence: CASSLGGTGSAEQFF. In DNA, the CDR3 is TGTGCCAGCAGCTTAGGGGGGACAGGGTCGGCTGAGCAGTTCTTC. The rearrangement links TRBV11-3 to TRBJ2-1; 9 positions agree with TRBD1. The CDR3 contains 15 residues. V shed 1 base and J 9 bases; nucleotides not matched to a gene: 7. CDR1 and CDR2 (germline): SGHNT, YENEEA.

The rearrangement joins TRBV2 to TRBJ1-5; 7 bases agree with TRBD1. J lost 6 bases, V lost 4 bases, and 9 bases had no gene match. CDR3 length: 15 amino acids. CDR1 and CDR2 (germline): SNHLY, FYNNEI. The CDR3 here is CASSVEGAGGQPQHF. In DNA, the CDR3 is TGTGCCAGCAGTGTCGAGGGGGCGGGTGGTCAGCCCCAGCATTTT. Using reference TRBV2 and TRBJ1-5 for the parts outside the CDR3, the full variable domain is EPEVTQTPSHQVTQMGQEVILRCVPISNHLYFYWYRQILGQKVEFLVSFYNNEISEKSEIFDDQFSVERPDGSNFTLKIRSTKLEDSAMYFCASSVEGAGGQPQHFGDGTRLSIL.

V is TRBV3-1 (or the pseudogene TRBV3-2) and J is TRBJ2-3; D unresolved. Germline CDR1 reads LGHDT; CDR2 reads YNNKEL (reference sequence). The CDR3 runs 12 residues. V lost 8 bases to trimming and J lost 3 bases, with 9 bases between them. Written as DNA, the CDR3 is TGTGCCAGCCGCAGTGCAACAGATACGCAGTATTTT. It encodes CASRSATDTQYF.

The CDR3 reads CASRDGYSNQPQHF. The CDR3 coding sequence is TGTGCCAGCAGGGACGGATATAGCAATCAGCCCCAGCATTTT. The rearrangement links TRBV2 to TRBJ1-5; D gene ambiguous. Per the germline V gene, CDR1 is SNHLY and CDR2 is FYNNEI. The CDR3 has 14 amino acids. Trimming removed 6 bases at V and 0 bases at J, with 9 bases between.

The chain recombines TRBV6-2 or TRBV6-3 with TRBJ2-2, with TRBD1 matching over 9 bases. V was clipped by 6 bases and J by 4 bases; unmatched bases: 12. The germline gives CDR1 MNHEY, CDR2 SVGEGT. This CDR3 is 17 amino acids long. The CDR3 here is CASSRRGTGIITGELFF. The CDR3 nucleotides read TGTGCCAGCAGCCGGAGGGGGACAGGGATTATCACCGGGGAGCTGTTTTTT.

The chain joins TRBV28 to TRBJ1-5; 8 nucleotides agree with TRBD1. The trim removed 5 bases at V and 3 bases at J, leaving 12 bases unmatched. This CDR3 spans 17 amino acids. Germline V gene data show CDR1 as MDHEN and CDR2 as SYDVKM. The CDR3 loop is CASSSIPGTGDNQPQHF. The DNA of the CDR3 is TGTGCCAGCAGTAGCATCCCCGGGACAGGAGACAATCAGCCCCAGCATTTT.

The gene calls are TRBV5-1 and TRBJ1-1; D gene unclear. CDR1 is SGHRS, CDR2 YFSETQ, per germline. The germline V and J ends were trimmed by 4 bases and 0 bases, with 7 bases remaining between them. The CDR3 is 13 amino acids. As DNA, the CDR3 is TGCGCCAGCAGCCTTCAGTTGAACACTGAAGCTTTCTTT. Protein product: CASSLQLNTEAFF.

V usage is TRBV27 and J usage is TRBJ1-5, with 8 positions matching TRBD1. The CDR3 loop spans 15 amino acids. V shed 3 bases and J 3 bases; nucleotides not matched to a gene: 4. Germline V gives CDR1 MNHEY, CDR2 SMNVEV (reference sequence). The CDR3 region is CASSLSGGFNQPQHF. Here the CDR3 DNA reads TGTGCCAGCAGTTTGTCAGGGGGCTTCAATCAGCCCCAGCATTTT.

In its sample, this clone ranks as medium-sized. This sequence joins TRBV5-5 and TRBJ1-5, with D hard to call. Deletions cut 0 bases from V and 4 bases from J, with 14 bases between. The CDR3 has 16 residues. The germline CDR1 and CDR2 sequences are SGHKS and YYEKEE (reference sequence). The DNA of the CDR3 is TGTGCCAGCAGCTTGGAAGTGTCCCCTTCAAATCAGCCCCAGCATTTT. It yields the protein CASSLEVSPSNQPQHF.

About this clone: At the DNA level, this CDR3 is encoded by other sequences in the same sample as well. The rearrangement uses TRBV5-1 and TRBJ2-5; no reliable D call. The CDR3 is 12 residues long. CDR1 is SGHRS and CDR2 is YFSETQ in the germline V gene. V was clipped by 0 bases and J by 2 bases, with 2 bases between them. The CDR3 DNA reads as TGCGCCAGCAGCTTGGGGCAAGAGACCCAGTACTTC. As protein: CASSLGQETQYF.

This rearrangement joins TRBV9 to TRBJ2-4; D ambiguous. The CDR3 is 14 residues long. CDR1 and CDR2 from the germline V gene are SGDLS and YYNGEE. V was pared by 0 bases and J by 5 bases, with 9 bases between. CDR3 sequence: CASSVGSRQNIQYF. CDR3 DNA sequence: TGTGCCAGCAGCGTAGGCAGCAGACAAAACATTCAGTACTTC.

The chain combines TRBV5-1 with TRBJ1-1; maybe TRBD1 (5 bases). Germline V gives CDR1 SGHRS, CDR2 YFSETQ. V was pared by 6 bases and J by 6 bases, with 15 bases between. This CDR3 comprises 13 residues. The CDR3 nucleotides are TGCGCCAGCAACATGGTGGGGGTGGCTGAAGCTTTCTTT. Its translation: CASNMVGVAEAFF. Together with reference TRBV5-1 and TRBJ1-1, the CDR3 gives the full variable domain: KAGVTQTPRYLIKTRGQQVTLSCSPISGHRSVSWYQQTPGQGLQFLFEYFSETQRNKGNFPGRFSGRQFSNSRSEMNVSTLELGDSALYLCASNMVGVAEAFFGQGTRLTVV.

V is TRBV10-3 and J is TRBJ2-1, with 8 bases that match TRBD1. The ends lost 6 bases at V and 5 bases at J; junction bases unmatched: 9. CDR1 is ENHRY and CDR2 is SYGVKD in the germline V gene. This CDR3 region has 15 residues. The CDR3 DNA is TGTGCCATCAGCCCCGTCCCGGGACAGGACAATGAGCAGTTCTTC. Translating gives CAISPVPGQDNEQFF.

The V gene is TRBV3-1 (or the pseudogene TRBV3-2), the J gene TRBJ2-6, with no clear D. Looked up from germline, CDR1 is LGHDT and CDR2 is YNNKEL (reference sequence). This CDR3 region has 15 residues. Trimming cost V 3 bases and J 0 bases, with 6 bases left between them. CDR3 DNA sequence: TGTGCCAGCAGCCACGGTAGCTCTGGGGCCAACGTCCTGACTTTC. Its protein product is CASSHGSSGANVLTF.

This rearrangement joins TRBV7-2 to TRBJ1-4; perhaps TRBD1 as D (5 bases). The germline V and J ends were trimmed by 0 bases and 10 bases, with 15 bases remaining between them. Germline V CDR1 and CDR2: SGHTA, FQGNSA. This CDR3 region has 15 residues. CDR3 DNA: TGTGCCAGCAGCTTAGCGAGCTCCGGCGGGGGAAAACTGTTTTTT. It yields the protein CASSLASSGGGKLFF.

This clone was found once. V gene TRBV4-1 combines with J gene TRBJ1-2, with D possibly being TRBD1 (6 bases). This CDR3 contains 15 residues. Germline assignment: CDR1 MGHRA and CDR2 YSYEKL. The V gene lost 4 bases and the J gene lost 3 bases, with 15 bases spanning the gap. The CDR3 DNA follows: TGCGCCAGCAGCCTAGGCCAGGGGCCTCACTATGGCTACACCTTC. Amino acid sequence: CASSLGQGPHYGYTF.

The rearrangement joins TRBV5-5 to TRBJ1-2; D call uncertain. The germline V gene has CDR1 SGHKS and CDR2 YYEKEE (reference sequence). Trimming took off 0 bases at V and 4 bases at J, with 10 bases between the two ends. The CDR3 has 14 amino acids. The CDR3 sequence: CASSLEQPIYGYTF. In DNA form, the CDR3 reads TGTGCCAGCAGCTTGGAACAGCCGATCTATGGCTACACCTTC.

The chain recombines TRBV4-1 with TRBJ2-3, with D tentatively TRBD1 (6 bases). This CDR3 has 16 amino acids. CDR1 and CDR2 from the germline V gene are MGHRA and YSYEKL. V was pared by 3 bases and J by 1 base, with 14 bases between. This CDR3 reads CASSQPQGRRTDTQYF. CDR3 nucleotides: TGCGCCAGCAGCCAGCCCCAGGGGCGCCGCACAGATACGCAGTATTTT.

This chain joins TRBV11-2 and TRBJ2-1; 8 bases are shared with TRBD1. With V trimmed by 6 bases and J by 5 bases, 6 bases remained unmatched. CDR1 and CDR2 (germline): SGHAT, FQNNGV. There are 14 residues in the CDR3. CDR3 amino acids: CASRAGTGDNEQFF. The CDR3 bases are TGTGCCAGCAGGGCCGGGACAGGTGACAATGAGCAGTTCTTC.